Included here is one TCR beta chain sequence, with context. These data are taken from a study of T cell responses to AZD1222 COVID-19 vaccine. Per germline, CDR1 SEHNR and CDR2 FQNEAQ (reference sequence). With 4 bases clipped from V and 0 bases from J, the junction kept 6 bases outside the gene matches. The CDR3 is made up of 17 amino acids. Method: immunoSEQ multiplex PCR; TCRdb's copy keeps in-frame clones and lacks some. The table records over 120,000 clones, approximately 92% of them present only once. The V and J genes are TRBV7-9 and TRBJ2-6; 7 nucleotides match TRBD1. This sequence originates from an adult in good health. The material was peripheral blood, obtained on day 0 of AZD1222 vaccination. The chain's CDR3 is CASSSGQPDSGANVLTF. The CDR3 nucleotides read TGTGCCAGCAGCTCGGGACAGCCGGACTCTGGGGCCAACGTCCTGACTTTC.